This T cell receptor beta chain appears in the sequencing data of a study of shared clonotypes between healthy human individuals. Points on this clone: Its target is unknown.

The CDR3 extends over 13 amino acids. Per the germline V gene, CDR1 is GTSNPN and CDR2 is SVGIG (reference sequence). Splitting of each subset's genomic DNA was done evenly across several immunoSEQ plates. Measured with immunoSEQ multiplex PCR; TCRdb has only the in-frame clones, and not every one. Among some 2.3 million clones listed, more than 85% were seen once. Study results and caveats: On the whole, naive subsets had larger estimated richness than memory subsets had.

The chain joins TRBV30 to TRBJ1-1, with a tentative D call TRBD1 (5 bases). The sequence came from a man younger than 35 in good health. Some clones in this sample may be carry-over from other donors' samples. Sequencing was carried out using naive CD4+ T cells from PBMCs. Subset defined: CD45RA+ positively selected. CDR3 nucleotide sequence: TGTGCTTTGAACCGGGACTTCGACACTGAAGCTTTCTTT. Translated, it gives CALNRDFDTEAFF.